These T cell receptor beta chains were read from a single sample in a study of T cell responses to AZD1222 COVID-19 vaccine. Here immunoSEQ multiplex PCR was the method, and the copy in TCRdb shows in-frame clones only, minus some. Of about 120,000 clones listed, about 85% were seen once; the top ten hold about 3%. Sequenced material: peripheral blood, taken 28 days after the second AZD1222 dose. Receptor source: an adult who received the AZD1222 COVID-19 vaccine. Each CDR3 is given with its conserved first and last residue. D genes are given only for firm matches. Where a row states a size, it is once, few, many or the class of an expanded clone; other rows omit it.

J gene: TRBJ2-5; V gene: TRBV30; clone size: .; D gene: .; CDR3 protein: CAWSKSTSFQETQYF; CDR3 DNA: TGTGCCTGGAGTAAATCAACTAGCTTCCAAGAGACCCAGTACTTC
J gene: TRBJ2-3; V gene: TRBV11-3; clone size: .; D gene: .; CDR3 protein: CASSFDKRCTDTQYF; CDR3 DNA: TGTGCCAGCAGCTTCGATAAGAGGTGCACAGATACGCAGTATTTT
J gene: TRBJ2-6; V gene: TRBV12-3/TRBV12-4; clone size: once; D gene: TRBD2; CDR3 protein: CASSFGETSVTF; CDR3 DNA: TGTGCCAGCAGTTTTGGCGAAACTAGCGTGACTTTC
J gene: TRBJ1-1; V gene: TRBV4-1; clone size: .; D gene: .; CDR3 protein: CASSQVATEAFF; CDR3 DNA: TGCGCCAGCAGCCAAGTTGCAACTGAAGCTTTCTTT
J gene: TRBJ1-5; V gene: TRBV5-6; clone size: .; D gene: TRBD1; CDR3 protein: CASSFRDRGQPQHF; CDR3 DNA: TGTGCCAGCAGCTTCCGGGACAGGGGACAGCCCCAGCATTTT
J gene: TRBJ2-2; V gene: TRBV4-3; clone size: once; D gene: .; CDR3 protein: CASSQESQKLTGELFF; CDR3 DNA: TGCGCCAGCAGCCAAGAGTCTCAGAAGCTTACCGGGGAGCTGTTTTTT
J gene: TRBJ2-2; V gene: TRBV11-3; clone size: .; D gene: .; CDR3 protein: CASSILGRTGELFF; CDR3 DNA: TGTGCCAGCAGCATCCTAGGGCGGACCGGGGAGCTGTTTTTT
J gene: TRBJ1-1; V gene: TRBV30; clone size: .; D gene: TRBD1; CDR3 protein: CAWTTGPTEAFF; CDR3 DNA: TGTGCCTGGACGACAGGGCCCACTGAAGCTTTCTTT
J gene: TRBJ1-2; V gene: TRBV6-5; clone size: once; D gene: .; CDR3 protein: CASRDSTNYGYTF; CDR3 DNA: TGTGCCAGCAGGGACAGCACTAACTATGGCTACACCTTC
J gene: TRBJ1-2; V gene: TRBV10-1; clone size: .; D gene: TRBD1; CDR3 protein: CASSESGTGVRGYTF; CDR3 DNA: TGCGCCAGCAGTGAGTCAGGGACAGGGGTTCGGGGCTACACCTTC
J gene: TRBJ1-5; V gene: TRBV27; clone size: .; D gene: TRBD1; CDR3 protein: CASGLQGMPQHF; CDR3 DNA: TGTGCCAGCGGGCTACAGGGGATGCCCCAGCATTTT
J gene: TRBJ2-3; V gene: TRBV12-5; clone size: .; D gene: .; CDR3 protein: CATGTLTDTQYF; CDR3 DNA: TGTGCTACGGGGACCCTGACAGATACGCAGTATTTT
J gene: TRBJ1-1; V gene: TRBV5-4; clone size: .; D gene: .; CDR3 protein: CASSLDPQGGTEAFF; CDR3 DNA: TGTGCCAGCAGCTTGGATCCTCAGGGAGGCACTGAAGCTTTCTTT
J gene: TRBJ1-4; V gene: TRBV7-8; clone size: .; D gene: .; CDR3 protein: CASSSNGGQIEKLFF; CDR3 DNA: TGTGCCAGCAGCTCCAACGGAGGGCAAATTGAAAAACTGTTTTTT
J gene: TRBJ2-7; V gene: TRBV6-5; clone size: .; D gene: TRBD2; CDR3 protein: CASSYSIGGAYEQYF; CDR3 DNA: TGTGCCAGCAGTTACTCGATCGGGGGGGCCTACGAGCAGTACTTC
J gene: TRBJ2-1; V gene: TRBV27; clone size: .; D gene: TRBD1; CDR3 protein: CASSRDSYNEQFF; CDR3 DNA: TGTGCCAGCAGTCGGGACAGTTACAATGAGCAGTTCTTC
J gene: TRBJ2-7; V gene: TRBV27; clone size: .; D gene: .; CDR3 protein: CASSFRPQGPGQYF; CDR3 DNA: TGTGCCAGCAGTTTTCGACCCCAGGGCCCGGGGCAGTACTTC
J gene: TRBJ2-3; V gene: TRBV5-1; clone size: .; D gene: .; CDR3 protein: CASSLQYGQPQYF; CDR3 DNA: TGCGCCAGCAGCTTACAGTACGGGCAGCCCCAGTATTTT
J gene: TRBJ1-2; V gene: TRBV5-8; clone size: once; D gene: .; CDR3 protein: CASSFDRYGYTF; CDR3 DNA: TGTGCCAGCAGCTTTGATCGCTATGGCTACACCTTC
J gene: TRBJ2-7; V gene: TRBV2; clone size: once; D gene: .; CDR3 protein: CASSEFVGSYEQYF; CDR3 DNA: TGTGCCAGCAGTGAATTTGTTGGCAGTTACGAGCAGTACTTC
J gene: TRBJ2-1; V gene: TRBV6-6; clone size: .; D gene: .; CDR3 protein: CASSYSWTIEQFF; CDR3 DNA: TGTGCCAGCAGTTACTCGTGGACAATTGAGCAGTTCTTC
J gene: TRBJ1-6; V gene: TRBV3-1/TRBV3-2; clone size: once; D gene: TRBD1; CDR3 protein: CASTQGDTNSPLHF; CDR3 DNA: TGTGCCAGCACCCAGGGGGACACGAATTCACCCCTCCACTTT
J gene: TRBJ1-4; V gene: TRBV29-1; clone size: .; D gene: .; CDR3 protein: CSVHHRESNEKLFF; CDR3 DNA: TGCAGCGTCCATCACCGGGAATCTAATGAAAAACTGTTTTTT
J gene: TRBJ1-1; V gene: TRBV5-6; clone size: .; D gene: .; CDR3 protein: CASSWVGDEAFF; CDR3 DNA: TGTGCCAGCAGCTGGGTGGGGGATGAAGCTTTCTTT
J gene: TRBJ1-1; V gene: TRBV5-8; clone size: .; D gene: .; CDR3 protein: CASSLRTDMNTEAFF; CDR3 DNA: TGTGCCAGCAGCCTGAGGACAGATATGAACACTGAAGCTTTCTTT
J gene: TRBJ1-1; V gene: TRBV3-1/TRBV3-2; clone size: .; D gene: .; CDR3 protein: CASSPRVSTEAFF; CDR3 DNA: TGTGCCAGCAGCCCCAGGGTTTCCACTGAAGCTTTCTTT
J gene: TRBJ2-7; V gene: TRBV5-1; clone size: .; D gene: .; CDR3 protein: CASSHDTGSAYEQYF; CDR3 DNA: TGCGCCAGCAGCCACGACACGGGATCAGCTTACGAGCAGTACTTC
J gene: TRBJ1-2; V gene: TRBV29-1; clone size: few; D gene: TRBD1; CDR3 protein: CSVDTRQGPYGYTF; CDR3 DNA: TGCAGCGTTGATACGAGACAGGGCCCCTATGGCTACACCTTC
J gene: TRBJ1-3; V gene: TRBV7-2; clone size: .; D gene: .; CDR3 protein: CASSLGGAGDGNTIYF; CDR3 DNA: TGTGCCAGCAGCTTAGGGGGGGCAGGGGATGGAAACACCATATATTTT
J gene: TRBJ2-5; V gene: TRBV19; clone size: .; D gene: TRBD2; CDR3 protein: CASSIGEGETQYF; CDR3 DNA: TGTGCCAGTAGTATAGGGGAGGGGGAGACCCAGTACTTC
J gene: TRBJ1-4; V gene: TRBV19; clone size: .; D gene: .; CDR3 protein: CASSPLNEKLFF; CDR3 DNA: TGTGCCAGTAGTCCTCTTAATGAAAAACTGTTTTTT
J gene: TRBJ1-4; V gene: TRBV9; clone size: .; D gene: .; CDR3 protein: CASSTLPGHWALEEKLFF; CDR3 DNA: TGTGCCAGCAGCACCCTACCGGGACATTGGGCGTTAGAGGAAAAACTGTTTTTT
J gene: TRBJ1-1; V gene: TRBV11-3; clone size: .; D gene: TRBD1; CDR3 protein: CASSQWTGTNTEAFF; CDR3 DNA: TGTGCCAGCAGCCAATGGACAGGGACGAACACTGAAGCTTTCTTT
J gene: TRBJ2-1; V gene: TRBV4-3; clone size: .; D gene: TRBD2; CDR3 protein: CASSQGGTSGGDEQFF; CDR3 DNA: TGCGCCAGCAGCCAAGGGGGGACTAGCGGGGGTGATGAGCAGTTCTTC
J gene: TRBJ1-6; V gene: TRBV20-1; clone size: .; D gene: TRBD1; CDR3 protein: CSASLRTGNSPLHF; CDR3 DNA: TGCAGTGCTAGTTTGAGGACAGGGAATTCACCCCTCCACTTT
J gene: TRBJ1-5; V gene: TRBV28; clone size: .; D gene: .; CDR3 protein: CASSPMLTGLGQPQHF; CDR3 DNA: TGTGCCAGCAGTCCTATGCTTACAGGGCTCGGGCAGCCCCAGCATTTT
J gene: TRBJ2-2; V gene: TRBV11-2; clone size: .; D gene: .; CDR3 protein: CASTLLGGQNTGELFF; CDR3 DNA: TGTGCCAGCACCCTACTTGGGGGGCAGAACACCGGGGAGCTGTTTTTT
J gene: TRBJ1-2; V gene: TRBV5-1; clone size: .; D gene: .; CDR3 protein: CASSLRSQQGGSGYTF; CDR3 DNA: TGCGCCAGCAGCTTGCGTTCCCAACAGGGAGGTAGTGGCTACACCTTC
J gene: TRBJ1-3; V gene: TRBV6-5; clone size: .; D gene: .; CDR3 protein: CATGGPGRGNTIYF; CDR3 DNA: TGTGCCACCGGGGGCCCGGGGCGGGGAAACACCATATATTTT
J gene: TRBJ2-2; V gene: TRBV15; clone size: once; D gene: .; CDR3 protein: CATSIHPSPTGELFF; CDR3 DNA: TGTGCCACCAGCATCCACCCTAGCCCCACCGGGGAGCTGTTTTTT
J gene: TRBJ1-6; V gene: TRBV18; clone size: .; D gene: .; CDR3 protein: CASSPRAGDNSPLHF; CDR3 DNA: TGTGCCAGCTCACCACGGGCGGGGGACAATTCACCCCTCCACTTT
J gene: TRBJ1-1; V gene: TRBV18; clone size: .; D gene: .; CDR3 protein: CASSPQVGGMNTEAFF; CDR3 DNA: TGTGCCAGCTCACCACAAGTCGGGGGAATGAACACTGAAGCTTTCTTT
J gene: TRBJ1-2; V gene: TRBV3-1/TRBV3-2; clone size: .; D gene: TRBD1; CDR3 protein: CASSPGQGDYGYTF; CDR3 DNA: TGTGCCAGCAGCCCGGGACAGGGGGACTATGGCTACACCTTC
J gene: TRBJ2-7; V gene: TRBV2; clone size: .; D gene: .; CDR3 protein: CASSEGGLRVYSQYF; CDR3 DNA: TGTGCCAGCAGTGAGGGGGGTTTACGCGTGTACTCGCAGTACTTC
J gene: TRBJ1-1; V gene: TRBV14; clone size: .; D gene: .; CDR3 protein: CASSQGWTEAFF; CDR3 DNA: TGTGCCAGCAGCCAAGGGTGGACTGAAGCTTTCTTT
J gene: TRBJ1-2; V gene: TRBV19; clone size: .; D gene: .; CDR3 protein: CASREWGNYGYTF; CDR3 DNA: TGTGCCAGTAGGGAGTGGGGAAACTATGGCTACACCTTC
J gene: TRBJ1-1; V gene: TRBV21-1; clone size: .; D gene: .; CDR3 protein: CASSGRRDTEAFF; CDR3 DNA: TGTGCCAGCAGCGGACGGCGGGACACTGAAGCTTTCTTT
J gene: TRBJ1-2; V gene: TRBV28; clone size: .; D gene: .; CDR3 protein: CASSTLSGGYTF; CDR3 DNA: TGTGCCAGCAGCACTCTCTCGGGAGGCTACACCTTC
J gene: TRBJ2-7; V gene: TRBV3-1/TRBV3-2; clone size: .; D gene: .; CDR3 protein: CASSQEARLSYEQYF; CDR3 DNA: TGTGCCAGCAGCCAAGAAGCCCGCCTCTCCTACGAGCAGTACTTC
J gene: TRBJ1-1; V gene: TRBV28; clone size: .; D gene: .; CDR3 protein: CASSSKGLRTEAFF; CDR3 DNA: TGTGCCAGCAGTTCAAAGGGACTTCGCACTGAAGCTTTCTTT
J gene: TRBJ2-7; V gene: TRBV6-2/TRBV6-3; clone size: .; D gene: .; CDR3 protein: CATSDGYEQYF; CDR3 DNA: TGTGCCACCAGCGACGGCTACGAGCAGTACTTC
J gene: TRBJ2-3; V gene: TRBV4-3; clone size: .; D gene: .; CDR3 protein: CASSQAPSGDGADTQYF; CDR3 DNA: TGCGCCAGCAGCCAAGCCCCCTCAGGGGATGGCGCAGATACGCAGTATTTT
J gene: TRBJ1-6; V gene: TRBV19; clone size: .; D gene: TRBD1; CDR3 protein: CASSIQGAENSPLHF; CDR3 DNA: TGTGCCAGTAGTATACAGGGGGCGGAAAATTCACCCCTCCACTTT